The 3 T cell receptor beta chains presented below share a single source sample, sequenced in a study of T cells after posttransplantation cyclophosphamide. Treatment was busulfan-fludarabine conditioning, a marrow graft, and cyclophosphamide on days +3 and +4. Libraries were prepared by immunoSEQ multiplex PCR; TCRdb keeps only in-frame clonotypes and omits some of them. The sample gives some 23,000 clones, none seen only once, and the top ten clones hold about 2%. Sequences were derived from PBMCs, sampled after allogeneic stem cell transplant with posttransplant cyclophosphamide. All receptors come from a male patient aged 18-30 years who received an allogeneic stem cell transplant from a related donor, was CMV-positive, and had no GVHD. The T cells may come from the graft donor.

There are many counts of this clone. The rearrangement links TRBV28 to TRBJ2-7; D possibly corresponds to TRBD2 (6 bases). Germline-derived CDR1 and CDR2 are MDHEN and SYDVKM. V was shortened by 7 bases and J by 3 bases, with 16 bases between the two germline ends. The CDR3 covers 14 residues. The CDR3 loop reads CASKLSGVIYEQYF. CDR3 DNA sequence: TGTGCCAGCAAACTATCGGGAGTCATCTACGAGCAGTACTTC. The whole variable domain, filled in from reference TRBV28 and TRBJ2-7, reads DVKVTQSSRYLVKRTGEKVFLECVQDMDHENMFWYRQDPGLGLRLIYFSYDVKMKEKGDIPEGYSVSREKKERFSLILESASTNQTSMYLCASKLSGVIYEQYFGPGTRLTVT.

This clone was seen more than once but under ten times. The rearrangement joins TRBV2 to TRBJ2-5, with TRBD2 matching 14 bases. CDR1 is SNHLY, CDR2 FYNNEI, per germline. J was trimmed by 6 bases and V by 6 bases; bases with no gene match: 3. The CDR3 is 14 amino acids. The CDR3 loop is CASRTSGGAQTQYF. The DNA of the CDR3 is TGTGCCAGCAGGACTAGCGGGGGGGCCCAGACCCAGTACTTC.

This clone was observed at least ten times. The chain recombines TRBV27 with TRBJ1-2; 8 bases agree with TRBD1. CDR1 and CDR2 from the germline V gene are MNHEY and SMNVEV (reference sequence). The CDR3 length is 15 residues. The J segment lost 0 bases and the V segment lost 2 bases, leaving 2 bases of the junction unmatched. In nucleotides, the CDR3 is TGTGCCAGCAGTTTAGGGACAGGACCTAACTATGGCTACACCTTC. Translation gives CASSLGTGPNYGYTF.